The TCR beta chain under discussion was sequenced for a study of blood T cell repertoires in COVID-19. The wider study: Samples of COVID-19 (acute and convalescent) were obtained from the United States, Italy and Spain.

Authors' processing steps: Amplification of reference gene primers was used by the study to estimate nucleated cell counts. The protocol was immunoSEQ multiplex PCR, while the TCRdb copy is restricted to in-frame clones and leaves out a portion. Clonal size and the V and J genes are those of that table, whereas D and trimming came from the DNA. The table has roughly 240,000 clones, approximately 86% seen once; the top ten hold 3.6%. CDR1 is MRHNA, CDR2 SNTAGT, per germline. This CDR3 comprises 15 residues. V lost 3 bases and J 6 bases, leaving 15 bases between the germline ends. Sequences were obtained from peripheral blood. The chain carries TRBV6-4 and TRBJ1-5, with D tentatively TRBD1 (5 bases). This clonotype was sampled from a man between 18 and 35 years old with active or convalescent COVID-19. CDR3 protein: CASSEWHGQGQPQHF. CDR3 DNA: TGTGCCAGCAGTGAGTGGCATGGTCAGGGTCAGCCCCAGCATTTT.